A selection of T cell receptor beta chains follows, all from one sample in a study of cytomegalovirus exposure and HLA in healthy donors. Sequencing used immunoSEQ multiplex PCR; TCRdb keeps in-frame clones, though not all of them. The sample records about 190,000 clones, roughly 77% being singletons. Source material: PBMCs. Every receptor here comes from a woman between 50 and 59 years old in good health and CMV-seronegative. The CDR3 runs from the conserved cysteine through the conserved F or W. Fields, in order: CDR3 length, D gene, J gene, V gene, clone size, CDR3 protein, CDR3 DNA. A D gene is named only where the DNA matches it firmly. Rows may omit the clone size; those that give it use once, few, many or a size class.

CDR3 length: 14; D gene: NA; J gene: TRBJ2-2; V gene: TRBV7-2; clone size: NA; CDR3 protein: CASSLGLTTGELFF; CDR3 DNA: TGTGCCAGCAGCCTGGGACTCACAACCGGGGAGCTGTTTTTT
CDR3 length: 15; D gene: TRBD2; J gene: TRBJ2-1; V gene: TRBV7-2; clone size: NA; CDR3 protein: CASSPRLAGGPEQFF; CDR3 DNA: TGTGCCAGCAGCCCTAGACTAGCGGGAGGGCCGGAACAGTTCTTC
CDR3 length: 17; D gene: TRBD1; J gene: TRBJ2-3; V gene: TRBV5-6; clone size: NA; CDR3 protein: CASSPGVGTGWSDTQYF; CDR3 DNA: TGTGCCAGCAGCCCTGGGGTTGGGACAGGCTGGTCAGATACGCAGTATTTT
CDR3 length: 17; D gene: NA; J gene: TRBJ2-6; V gene: TRBV7-8; clone size: NA; CDR3 protein: CASRLVLRNSGANVLTF; CDR3 DNA: TGTGCCAGCCGCCTAGTGTTGCGGAACTCTGGGGCCAACGTCCTGACTTTC
CDR3 length: 16; D gene: NA; J gene: TRBJ1-1; V gene: TRBV6-4; clone size: NA; CDR3 protein: CASSPSGTGPNTEAFF; CDR3 DNA: TGTGCCAGCAGTCCCTCGGGCACAGGTCCAAACACTGAAGCTTTCTTT
CDR3 length: 14; D gene: NA; J gene: TRBJ2-5; V gene: TRBV6-1; clone size: NA; CDR3 protein: CASNRAGASETQYF; CDR3 DNA: TGTGCCAGTAACAGGGCTGGCGCGTCAGAGACCCAGTACTTC
CDR3 length: 13; D gene: NA; J gene: TRBJ1-1; V gene: TRBV18; clone size: NA; CDR3 protein: CASSPSLDTEAFF; CDR3 DNA: TGTGCCAGCTCACCAAGCCTCGACACTGAAGCTTTCTTT
CDR3 length: 11; D gene: NA; J gene: TRBJ1-6; V gene: TRBV11-3; clone size: few; CDR3 protein: CDGGHNSPLHF; CDR3 DNA: TGTGACGGAGGGCATAATTCACCCCTCCACTTT
CDR3 length: 13; D gene: NA; J gene: TRBJ1-1; V gene: TRBV6-1; clone size: NA; CDR3 protein: CANFPGGGNEAFF; CDR3 DNA: TGTGCCAACTTCCCCGGGGGGGGAAATGAAGCTTTCTTT
CDR3 length: 15; D gene: NA; J gene: TRBJ1-5; V gene: TRBV5-1; clone size: NA; CDR3 protein: CASSLAGRVNQPQHF; CDR3 DNA: TGCGCCAGCAGCTTGGCGGGGAGGGTAAATCAGCCCCAGCATTTT
CDR3 length: 11; D gene: NA; J gene: TRBJ2-7; V gene: TRBV20-1; clone size: NA; CDR3 protein: CSASVGGEQYF; CDR3 DNA: TGCAGTGCTAGCGTGGGGGGCGAGCAGTACTTC
CDR3 length: 14; D gene: TRBD1; J gene: TRBJ1-4; V gene: TRBV11-2; clone size: NA; CDR3 protein: CASSLTGVGEKLFF; CDR3 DNA: TGTGCCAGCAGCTTGACAGGGGTCGGCGAAAAACTGTTTTTT